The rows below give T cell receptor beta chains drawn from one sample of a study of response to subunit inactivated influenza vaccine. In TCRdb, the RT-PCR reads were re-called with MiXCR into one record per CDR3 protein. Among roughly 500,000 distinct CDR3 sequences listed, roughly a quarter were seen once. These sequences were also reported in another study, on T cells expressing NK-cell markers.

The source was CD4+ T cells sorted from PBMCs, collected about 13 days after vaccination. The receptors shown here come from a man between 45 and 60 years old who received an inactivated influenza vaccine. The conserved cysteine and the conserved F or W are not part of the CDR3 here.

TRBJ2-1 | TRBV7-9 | ASSLGGRASYEQF
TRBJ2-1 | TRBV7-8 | ASSSHTSGQF
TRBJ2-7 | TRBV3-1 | ASRGGHEQY
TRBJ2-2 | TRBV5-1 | ASSFGQRDTGELF
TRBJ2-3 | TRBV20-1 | SAIFSSGGAGDTQY
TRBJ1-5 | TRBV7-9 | ASSLSQAVGPQH
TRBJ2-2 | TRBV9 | ASSSRTRGTSGNPNTGELF
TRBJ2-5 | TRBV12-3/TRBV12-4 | ASSLTLGARETQY
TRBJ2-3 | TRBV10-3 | AISAGGTTDTQY
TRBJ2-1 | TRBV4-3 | ASSQLRSNLVYNEQF
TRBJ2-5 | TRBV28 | ASLKWETQY
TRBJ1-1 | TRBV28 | ASSTGLWNTEAF
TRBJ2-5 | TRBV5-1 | ASSLDAGSSKTQY
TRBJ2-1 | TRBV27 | ASSLRRLAVVNEQF
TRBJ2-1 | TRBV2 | ASSDFLSFQSAYNEQF
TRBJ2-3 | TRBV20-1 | SALKGPSTDTQY
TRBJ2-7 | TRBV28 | ASSFTSYGEQY
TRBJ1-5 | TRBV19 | ASSIYLDAPPQH
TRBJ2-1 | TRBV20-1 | SARPGPGNAEQF
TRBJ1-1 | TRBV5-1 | ASSNHIQGATEAF
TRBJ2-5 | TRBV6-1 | ASRLLGTSGATIRETQY
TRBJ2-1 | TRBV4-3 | ASSQLSRAGGREQF
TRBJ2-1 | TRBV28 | ASKAGGHNEQF
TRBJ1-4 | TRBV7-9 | ASSLFATNEKLF
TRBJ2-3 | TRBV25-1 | ASSPRDRGPPY
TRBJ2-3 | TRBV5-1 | ASSKITGTTDTQY
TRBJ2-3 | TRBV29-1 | SVETRATDTQY
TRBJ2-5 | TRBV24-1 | ATSDTSGGARETQY
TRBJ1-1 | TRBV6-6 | ASSSRLRTEAF
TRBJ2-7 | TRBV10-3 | AISESGRTHEQY
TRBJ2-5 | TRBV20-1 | SAGAPKETQY